This T cell receptor (beta chain) is drawn from a study of shared clonotypes between healthy human individuals (dated by TCRdb to the early 2020s). About the full investigation: A couple of women and a few men aged 18 to 49 years were included in the cohort. Per donor, leukapheresis produced somewhere between about 0.8 and 9.5 billion PBMCs. To increase sequencing depth and limit assay-specific biases, TCR repertoire library preparation and sequencing were carried out by different laboratories using diverse techniques. For each donor, three plates each were used for CD4 naive and CD4 memory, two plates were used for CD8 naive, and one plate was used for CD8 memory. Blood TCR repertoires of five healthy adults were deeply sequenced to estimate repertoire size and the extent of clonotype sharing between individuals.

The donors were healthy, HIV-negative adults who had no recently reported acute infections or vaccinations. Only Caucasian adults living in Nashville, Tennessee, USA were represented among the donors. CD4+ T cells were enriched through magnetic negative selection, after which naive cells were positively selected on CD45RA and the remaining negative fraction served as the memory subset. After blood collection by leukapheresis, PBMCs were isolated using Ficoll-Histopaque density gradient centrifugation and then cryopreserved in the vapor phase of liquid nitrogen. Analytical flow cytometry was used to check the purity and quantity of each magnetically sorted T cell population. Genomic DNA was isolated from every sorted fraction and measured by UV absorbance on a Nanodrop 2000c. Notes on this clone: Which antigen it targets is not known. The record has no base qualities; no much larger clone is one base away. The same CDR3 can be traced to other DNA sequences in this sample.

The CDR3, from cysteine to phenylalanine, totals 14 residues. The only DNA kept is the CDR3, 42 bases in frame from the first base. Trimming at the junction amounts to 2 bases on V and 0 bases on J, and the germline ends lie 5 bases apart. The germline V gene gives CDR1 as MNHEY and CDR2 as SVGAGI. Using the deep immunoSEQ assay, TCR CDR3 regions were amplified from genomic DNA by multiplex PCR. For each cell subset, the extracted genomic DNA was distributed evenly across all wells of several immunoSEQ 96-well plates, and each plate served as one replicate. For sorted subsets, around 200 ng genomic DNA, equal to about 30,000 T cell genomes, was loaded into each replicate PCR. The purified libraries were quantified using a Qubit 3.0 fluorometer, sized with a Bioanalyzer 2100, and then quantified again using the KAPA Library Quantification kit. Each immunoSEQ 96-well plate was sequenced on its own single-read 150-cycle Illumina NextSeq 550 flow cell. As for the authors' bioinformatics: Because the immunoSEQ output included only junctional sequences and no quality scores, the filtering could not be the same as the filtering used for full-length reads. Sequences were annotated with PyIR, a Python wrapper for IgBLAST v1.9, using IMGT germline references to assign V/J genes and CDR3. Any read was removed if the V/J assignment was weak (E-value above 1e-6), the CDR3 was missing, or the read contained stop codons, out-of-frame junctions, or ambiguous translated residues. A V3J clonotype was defined by an identical inferred V gene, J gene, and CDR3 amino acid sequence. Percentage overlap between repertoires was calculated by dividing the number of shared unique clonotypes by the size of the smaller repertoire. Three approaches were used to assess repertoire richness: RTK rarefaction, the Chao1 estimator, and Recon v2.1 estimates of unobserved clonotypes. For all TCRbeta clonotypes obtained by the gDNA method from a few donors, generation probabilities were computed with OLGA. The source is immuneACCESS, and TCRdb retained only in-frame sequences with V and J called. Part of the clones is not carried over; for the studies checked, unresolved V genes explain less than half of this, and the remainder is unexplained. The DNA gave D and trimming, while V, J and clone size come from that table. Here the sample has roughly 2,300,000 clones; 85% to 95% occur a single time. The ten top clones hold approximately 0.39% of the sample.

Overall results and qualifications from the work: Compared with non-shared clonotypes, the clonotypes found in all four sorted-subset donors had higher generation probabilities. Rarefaction of sorted-subset datasets indicated incomplete sequencing despite the large sequencing depth. Across a few donors, around 5.4% of naive CD4, roughly 3.5% of naive CD8, about 2.3% of memory CD4, and under 0.45% of memory CD8 clonotypes were shared. Sampling was restricted to blood, and TCR repertoires in tissues likely differ from the TCR repertoires found in blood. Pairwise subsampling led to the expectation that sequencing depth would affect the degree of clonotype sharing among donors. Naive subsets generally had larger estimated clonotype richness than memory subsets did. Because the study included only a small number of donors, the genetic and exposure-history diversity represented was limited.

The sequence joins TRBV6-5 to TRBJ2-1; no D gene can be assigned with confidence. Sequencing was carried out using naive CD4+ T cells from PBMCs. Per the publication, the cell subset or site label means: CD45RA+ positively selected. The receptor comes from a man in his late teens or twenties in good health. Some clones in this sample may be carry-over from other donors' samples. The CDR3 has the sequence CASSYQSSYNEQFF. At the DNA level, the sequence is TGTGCCAGCAGTTACCAATCCTCCTACAATGAGCAGTTCTTC.